These T cell receptor beta chains were read from a single sample in a study of blood T cell repertoires in COVID-19. Produced via immunoSEQ multiplex PCR; TCRdb's table is partial and in-frame only. The sample has approximately 52,000 clones, about 91% seen once. The sequenced material came from peripheral blood. Every receptor here comes from a man over 45 with acute or convalescent COVID-19. CDR3s include the opening cysteine and the closing phenylalanine or tryptophan. The D gene is left open where the match is weak. A clone size is listed for some rows: how often the clone was seen (once, few, many), or a class if it is expanded.

J gene	clone size	D gene	V gene	CDR3 DNA	CDR3 protein
TRBJ2-7	.	.	TRBV5-6	TGTGCCAGCAGCCCCGGGGGGCCCTACGAGCAGTACTTC	CASSPGGPYEQYF
TRBJ2-3	.	.	TRBV29-1	TGCAGCGCTGACTTTTACACAGATACGCAGTATTTT	CSADFYTDTQYF
TRBJ1-1	.	.	TRBV5-5	TGTGCCAGCATCCCTTTACGCGTGAACACTGAAGCTTTCTTT	CASIPLRVNTEAFF
TRBJ1-2	.	TRBD1	TRBV11-2	TGTGCCAGCAGCTCGATTGGACAGGGGGCGAATGGCTACACCTTC	CASSSIGQGANGYTF
TRBJ1-1	.	.	TRBV27	TGTGCCAGCAGCCCTCTGGGGGCGTGGGGCACTGAAGCTTTCTTT	CASSPLGAWGTEAFF
TRBJ2-2	.	.	TRBV2	TGTGCCAGCAGTGCGGGACGGCAGGGGACCGGGGAGCTGTTTTTT	CASSAGRQGTGELFF
TRBJ1-1	once	.	TRBV3-1/TRBV3-2	TGTGCCAGCAGCCAAGTTCCGGGGGTATCATTCGGTACTGAAGCTTTCTTT	CASSQVPGVSFGTEAFF
TRBJ2-2	once	.	TRBV4-1	TGCGCCAGCAGCCAAGAAGAGGGTCCCGGGGAGCTGTTTTTT	CASSQEEGPGELFF
TRBJ1-1	once	.	TRBV5-1	TGCGCCAGCAGCCCACCTACAGGGAACACTGAAGCTTTCTTT	CASSPPTGNTEAFF
TRBJ2-2	once	.	TRBV6-6	TGTGCCAGCAGCCCGGCCGCGGGCCCGAACACCGGGGAGCTGTTTTTT	CASSPAAGPNTGELFF
TRBJ1-1	.	.	TRBV9	TGTGCCAGCAGCTTAACAGGGAACACTGAAGCTTTCTTT	CASSLTGNTEAFF
TRBJ2-1	.	.	TRBV24-1	TGTGCCACCAGTGATGCTAGCCCCGAGAATTACAATGAGCAGTTCTTC	CATSDASPENYNEQFF
TRBJ1-1	.	TRBD1	TRBV30	TGTGCCAGCCTGACAGGGACTTTCCTTTACCAGAACACTGAAGCTTTCTTT	CASLTGTFLYQNTEAFF
TRBJ1-5	.	.	TRBV6-4	TGTGCCAGTAGGAAAAAGAGGAATCAGCCCCAGCATTTT	CASRKKRNQPQHF
TRBJ2-3	.	.	TRBV2	TGTGCCAGCAGACTAGCCGGTAATACGCAGTATTTT	CASRLAGNTQYF
TRBJ1-2	.	.	TRBV12-3/TRBV12-4	TGTGCCAGCAACCCGCAATGGGACTCTGGCTACACCTTC	CASNPQWDSGYTF
TRBJ2-1	medium-sized	.	TRBV4-2	TGTGCCAGCAGCCAAACATTCGGGACTGGCTCCTACAATGAGCAGTTCTTC	CASSQTFGTGSYNEQFF
TRBJ1-5	.	.	TRBV5-5	TGTGCCAGCAGCCCTGCGGGGGGCAATCAGCCCCAGCATTTT	CASSPAGGNQPQHF
TRBJ1-5	.	TRBD1	TRBV7-3	TGTGCCAGCAGCCAAAAACGGGACAGGTTTTCTTTGGATCAGCCCCAGCATTTT	CASSQKRDRFSLDQPQHF
TRBJ2-7	once	TRBD1	TRBV7-9	TGTGCCAGCAGCCCGACGGACAGGGGCCCTTATTACGAGCAGTACTTC	CASSPTDRGPYYEQYF
TRBJ1-2	.	.	TRBV5-1	TGCGCCAGCAGCTTGGCACAGGGAACGACGGTCTATGGCTACACCTTC	CASSLAQGTTVYGYTF
TRBJ2-7	.	TRBD1	TRBV27	TGTGCCAGCAGTAATGTAGGACAGGGCCAAGTTTACGAGCAGTACTTC	CASSNVGQGQVYEQYF
TRBJ2-4	.	.	TRBV7-9	TGTGCCAGCAGCTTGGCCCTTGGGGGGACCAAAAACATTCAGTACTTC	CASSLALGGTKNIQYF
TRBJ2-5	.	TRBD1	TRBV3-1/TRBV3-2	TGTGCCAGCAGCCTATTAGGGGGCCCCGGGACCCAGTACTTC	CASSLLGGPGTQYF
TRBJ2-1	.	.	TRBV5-1	TGCGCCAGCAGCTATTTGGGGCCCCCCCTATACAATGAGCAGTTCTTC	CASSYLGPPLYNEQFF
TRBJ1-6	.	.	TRBV3-1/TRBV3-2	TGTGCCAGCAGCCAAGATCTTGGGGTGACAGATTCACCCCTCCACTTT	CASSQDLGVTDSPLHF